This entry describes one T cell receptor beta chain. Its antigen is unknown. The data are from a study of monozygotic twins with inflammatory bowel disease. Study-wide points: Backing was not found for a single strong signal or clonotype associated with IBD.

Two nested PCRs, of 16 and 9 cycles, processed TCRalpha and TCRbeta cDNA. TCRdb reprocessed the 5' RACE reads, with one entry per CDR3 protein and no DNA. This sample's table reports 110,000 to 150,000 distinct CDR3 sequences. This TCR was sampled from a human donor with ulcerative colitis or Crohn's disease, or a healthy co-twin of an affected twin (not recorded which). Material for sequencing was blood.

The CDR3 protein is CSARDPASGKSSYNEQFF. V is TRBV20-1 and J is TRBJ2-1; TCRdb picks TRBD2, but there is no DNA to check that call. Germline V lookup: CDR1 DFQATT, CDR2 SNEGSKA (reference sequence). The CDR3 consists of 18 residues.